Reported below is one T cell receptor beta chain. Its antigen is not identified. The data were taken from a study of blood T cells in healthy people across ages. On the study more broadly: About one barcoded beta molecule was captured per two T cells (by template switching). General study points: Any changes in expanded clonotypes were possibly confounded, as donor CMV status remained unknown. More naive CD4+ cells and higher diversity were found in long-lived than in aged donors. PBMCs went unsorted, and a conclusive naive versus antigen-experienced comparison was therefore prevented.

The second PCR ran roughly 7 to 12 cycles with a sample-barcoded 5' primer and J-beta primers. Each CDR3 protein gets one entry after TCRdb re-called the 5' RACE reads with MiXCR. The data show hundreds of thousands of distinct CDR3 sequences, with 58% seen just once and about 20% held by the top ten. The CDR3 length is 16 residues. After removal of 3 bases from V and 7 bases from J, the junction contained 14 bases not matched to a gene. CDR1 is SGHRS, CDR2 YFSETQ, per germline. This TCR was sampled from a man aged 30 to 39 in good health. Sequenced material: blood. V gene TRBV5-1 combines with J gene TRBJ2-3, with 7 nucleotides matching TRBD2. The CDR3 loop reads CASSSVEAGARYTQYF. CDR3 DNA sequence: TGCGCCAGCAGCTCAGTGGAGGCGGGAGCACGTTATACGCAGTATTTT.